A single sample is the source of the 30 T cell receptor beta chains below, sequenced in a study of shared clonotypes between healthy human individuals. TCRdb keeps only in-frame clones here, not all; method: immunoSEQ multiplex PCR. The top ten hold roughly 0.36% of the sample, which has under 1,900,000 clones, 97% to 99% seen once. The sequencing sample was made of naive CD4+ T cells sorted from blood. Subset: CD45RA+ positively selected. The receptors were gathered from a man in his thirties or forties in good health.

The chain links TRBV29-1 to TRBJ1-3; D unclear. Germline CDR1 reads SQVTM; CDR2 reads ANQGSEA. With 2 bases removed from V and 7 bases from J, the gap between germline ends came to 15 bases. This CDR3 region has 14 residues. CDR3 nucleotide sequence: TGCAGCGTTGAAAGGCTCGCTGGAGGGAACACCATATATTTT. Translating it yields CSVERLAGGNTIYF.

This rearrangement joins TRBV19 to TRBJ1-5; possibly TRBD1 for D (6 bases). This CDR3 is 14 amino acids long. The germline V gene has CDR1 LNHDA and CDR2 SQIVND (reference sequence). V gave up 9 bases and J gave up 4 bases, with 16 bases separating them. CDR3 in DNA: TGTGCCAGCTCCGGGACAACTGAGAATCAGCCCCAGCATTTT. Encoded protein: CASSGTTENQPQHF.

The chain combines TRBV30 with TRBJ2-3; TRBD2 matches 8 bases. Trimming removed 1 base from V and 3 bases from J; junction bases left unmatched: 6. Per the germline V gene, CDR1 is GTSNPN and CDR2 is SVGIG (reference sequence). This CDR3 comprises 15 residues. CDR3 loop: CAWSETGGGTDTQYF. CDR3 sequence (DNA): TGTGCCTGGAGTGAAACGGGAGGGGGAACAGATACGCAGTATTTT.

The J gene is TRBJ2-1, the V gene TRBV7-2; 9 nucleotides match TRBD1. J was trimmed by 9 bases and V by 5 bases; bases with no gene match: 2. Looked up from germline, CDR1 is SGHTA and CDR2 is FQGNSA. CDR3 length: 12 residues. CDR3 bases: TGTGCCAGCAGCCTGACAGGGGGTGAGCAGTTCTTC. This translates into CASSLTGGEQFF.

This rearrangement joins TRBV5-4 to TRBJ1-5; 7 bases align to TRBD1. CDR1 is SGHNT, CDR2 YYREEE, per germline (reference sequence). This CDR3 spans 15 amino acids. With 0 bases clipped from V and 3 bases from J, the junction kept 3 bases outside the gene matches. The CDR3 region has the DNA TGTGCCAGCAGCTTGGACAGGGGTTTCAATCAGCCCCAGCATTTT. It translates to CASSLDRGFNQPQHF.

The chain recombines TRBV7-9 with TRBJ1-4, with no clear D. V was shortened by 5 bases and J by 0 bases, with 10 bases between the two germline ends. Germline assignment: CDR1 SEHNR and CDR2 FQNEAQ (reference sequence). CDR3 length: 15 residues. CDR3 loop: CASSLESTTNEKLFF. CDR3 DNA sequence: TGTGCCAGCAGCCTCGAGTCGACAACTAATGAAAAACTGTTTTTT.

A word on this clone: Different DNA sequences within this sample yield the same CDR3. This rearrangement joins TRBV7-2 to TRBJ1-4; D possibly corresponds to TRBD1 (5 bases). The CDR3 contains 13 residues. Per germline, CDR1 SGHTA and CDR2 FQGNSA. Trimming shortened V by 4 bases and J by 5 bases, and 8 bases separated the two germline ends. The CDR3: CASSSAGNEKLFF. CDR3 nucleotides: TGTGCCAGCAGCTCAGCAGGGAATGAAAAACTGTTTTTT.

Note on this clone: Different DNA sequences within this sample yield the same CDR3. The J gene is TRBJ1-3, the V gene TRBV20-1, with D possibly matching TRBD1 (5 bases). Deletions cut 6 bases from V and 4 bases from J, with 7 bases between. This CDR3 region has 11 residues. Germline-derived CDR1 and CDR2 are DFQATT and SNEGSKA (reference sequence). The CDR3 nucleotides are TGCAGTGCCAGGGTCGGAAACACCATATATTTT. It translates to CSARVGNTIYF.

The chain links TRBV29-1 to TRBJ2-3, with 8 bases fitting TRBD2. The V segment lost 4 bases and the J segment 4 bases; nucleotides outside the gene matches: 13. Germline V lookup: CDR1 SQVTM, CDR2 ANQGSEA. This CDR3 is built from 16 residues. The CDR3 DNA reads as TGCAGCGTTGGAAGAGGAAGCGGGAGTTCCCCAGATACGCAGTATTTT. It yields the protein CSVGRGSGSSPDTQYF.

The CDR3 sequence: CASSPSWGGGTDTQYF. The CDR3, as DNA: TGTGCCAGCAGCCCCAGTTGGGGAGGGGGCACAGATACGCAGTATTTT. The chain couples TRBV11-3 to TRBJ2-3, with 7 bases identical to TRBD2. Germline V gene data show CDR1 as SGHNT and CDR2 as YENEEA. With V trimmed by 5 bases and J by 1 base, 9 bases remained unmatched. This CDR3 has 16 residues.

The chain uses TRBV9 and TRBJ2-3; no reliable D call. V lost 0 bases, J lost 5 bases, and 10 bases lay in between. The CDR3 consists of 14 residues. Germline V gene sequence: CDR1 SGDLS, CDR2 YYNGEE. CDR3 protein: CASSVVATQDTQYF. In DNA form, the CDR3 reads TGTGCCAGCAGCGTAGTGGCCACGCAAGATACGCAGTATTTT.

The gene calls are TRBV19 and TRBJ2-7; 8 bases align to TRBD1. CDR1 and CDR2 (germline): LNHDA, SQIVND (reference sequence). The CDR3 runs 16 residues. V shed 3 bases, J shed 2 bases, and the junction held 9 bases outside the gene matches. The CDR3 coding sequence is TGTGCCAGTAGTATGCCTACGGACAGGGCAACCTACGAGCAGTACTTC. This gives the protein CASSMPTDRATYEQYF. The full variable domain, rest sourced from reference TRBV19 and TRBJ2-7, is DGGITQSPKYLFRKEGQNVTLSCEQNLNHDAMYWYRQDPGQGLRLIYYSQIVNDFQKGDIAEGYSVSREKKESFPLTVTSAQKNPTAFYLCASSMPTDRATYEQYFGPGTRLTVT.

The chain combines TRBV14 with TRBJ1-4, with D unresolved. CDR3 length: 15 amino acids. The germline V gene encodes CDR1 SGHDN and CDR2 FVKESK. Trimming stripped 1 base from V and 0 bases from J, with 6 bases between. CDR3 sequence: CASSQVRATNEKLFF. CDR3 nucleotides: TGTGCCAGCAGCCAAGTAAGAGCAACTAATGAAAAACTGTTTTTT.

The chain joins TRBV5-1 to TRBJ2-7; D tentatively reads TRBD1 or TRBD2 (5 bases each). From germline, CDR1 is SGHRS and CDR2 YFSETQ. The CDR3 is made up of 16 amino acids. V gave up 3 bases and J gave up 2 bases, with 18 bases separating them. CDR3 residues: CASSYRDPEHTYEQYF. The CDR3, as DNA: TGCGCCAGCAGCTACCGGGACCCAGAACACACCTACGAGCAGTACTTC.

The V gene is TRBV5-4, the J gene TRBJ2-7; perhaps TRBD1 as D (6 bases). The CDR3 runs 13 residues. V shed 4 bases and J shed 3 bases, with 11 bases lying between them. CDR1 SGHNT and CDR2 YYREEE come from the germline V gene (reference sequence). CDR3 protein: CASSGRGGYEQYF. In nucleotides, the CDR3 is TGTGCCAGCAGCGGGAGAGGGGGCTACGAGCAGTACTTC.

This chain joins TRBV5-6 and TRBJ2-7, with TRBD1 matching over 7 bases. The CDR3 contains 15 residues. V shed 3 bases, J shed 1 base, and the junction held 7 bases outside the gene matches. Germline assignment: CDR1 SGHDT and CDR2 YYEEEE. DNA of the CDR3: TGTGCCAGCAGCTCGAACAGGGGACCTTCCTACGAGCAGTACTTC. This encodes CASSSNRGPSYEQYF.

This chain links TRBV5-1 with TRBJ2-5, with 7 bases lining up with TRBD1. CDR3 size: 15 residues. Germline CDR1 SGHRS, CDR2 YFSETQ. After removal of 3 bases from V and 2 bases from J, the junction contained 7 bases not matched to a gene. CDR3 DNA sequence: TGCGCCAGCAGCTCCCTGTCGGACAGGCAAGAGACCCAGTACTTC. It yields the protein CASSSLSDRQETQYF.

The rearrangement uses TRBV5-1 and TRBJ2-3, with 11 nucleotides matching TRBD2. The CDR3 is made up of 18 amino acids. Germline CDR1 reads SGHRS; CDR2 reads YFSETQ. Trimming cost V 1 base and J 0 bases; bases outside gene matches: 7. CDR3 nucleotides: TGCGCCAGCAGCTTGCTGACTAGCGGGATGGGAAGCACAGATACGCAGTATTTT. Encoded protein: CASSLLTSGMGSTDTQYF.

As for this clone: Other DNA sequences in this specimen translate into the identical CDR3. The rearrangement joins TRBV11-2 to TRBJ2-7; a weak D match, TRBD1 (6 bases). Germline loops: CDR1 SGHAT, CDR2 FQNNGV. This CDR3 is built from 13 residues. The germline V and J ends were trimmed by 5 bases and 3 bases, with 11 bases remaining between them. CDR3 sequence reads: CASSLGQYYEQYF. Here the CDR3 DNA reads TGTGCCAGCAGCCTAGGACAGTACTACGAGCAGTACTTC.

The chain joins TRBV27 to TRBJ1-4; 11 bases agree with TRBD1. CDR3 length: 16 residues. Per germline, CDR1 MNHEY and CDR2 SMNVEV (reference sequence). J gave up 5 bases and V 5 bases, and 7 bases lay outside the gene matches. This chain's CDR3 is CASSRTGGFLNEKLFF. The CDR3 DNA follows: TGTGCCAGCAGTCGGACAGGGGGCTTCTTAAATGAAAAACTGTTTTTT. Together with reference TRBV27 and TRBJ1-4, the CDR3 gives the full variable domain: EAQVTQNPRYLITVTGKKLTVTCSQNMNHEYMSWYRQDPGLGLRQIYYSMNVEVTDKGDVPEGYKVSRKEKRNFPLILESPSPNQTSLYFCASSRTGGFLNEKLFFGSGTQLSVL.

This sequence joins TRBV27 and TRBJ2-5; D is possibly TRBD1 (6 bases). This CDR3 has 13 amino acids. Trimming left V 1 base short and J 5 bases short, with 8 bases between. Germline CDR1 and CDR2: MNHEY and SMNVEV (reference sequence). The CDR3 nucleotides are TGTGCCAGCAGTTTATACAGGGCGGAGACCCAGTACTTC. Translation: CASSLYRAETQYF.

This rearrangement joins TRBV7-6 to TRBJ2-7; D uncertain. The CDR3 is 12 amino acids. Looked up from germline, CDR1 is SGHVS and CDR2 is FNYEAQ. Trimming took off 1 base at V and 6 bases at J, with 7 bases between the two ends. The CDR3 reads CASSLVLREQYF. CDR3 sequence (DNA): TGTGCCAGCAGCTTAGTCCTACGCGAGCAGTACTTC.

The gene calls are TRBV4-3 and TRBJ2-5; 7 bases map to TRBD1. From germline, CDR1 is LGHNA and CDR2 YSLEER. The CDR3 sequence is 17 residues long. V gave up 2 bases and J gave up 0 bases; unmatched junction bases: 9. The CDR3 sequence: CASSQTPGQINQETQYF. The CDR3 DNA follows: TGCGCCAGCAGCCAAACTCCGGGACAGATAAACCAAGAGACCCAGTACTTC.

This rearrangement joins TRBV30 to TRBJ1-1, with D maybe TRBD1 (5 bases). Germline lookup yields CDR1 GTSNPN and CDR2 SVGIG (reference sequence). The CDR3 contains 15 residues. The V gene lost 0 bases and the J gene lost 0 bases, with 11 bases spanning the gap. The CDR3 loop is CAWSVRAGMNTEAFF. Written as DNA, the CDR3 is TGTGCCTGGAGTGTACGGGCAGGGATGAACACTGAAGCTTTCTTT.

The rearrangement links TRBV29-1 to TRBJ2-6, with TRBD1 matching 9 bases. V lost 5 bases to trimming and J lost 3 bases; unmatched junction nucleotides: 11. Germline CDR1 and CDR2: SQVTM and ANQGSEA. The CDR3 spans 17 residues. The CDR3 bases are TGCAGCGTTCTCTTCCTGACAGGGGGGAATGGGGCCAACGTCCTGACTTTC. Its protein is CSVLFLTGGNGANVLTF.

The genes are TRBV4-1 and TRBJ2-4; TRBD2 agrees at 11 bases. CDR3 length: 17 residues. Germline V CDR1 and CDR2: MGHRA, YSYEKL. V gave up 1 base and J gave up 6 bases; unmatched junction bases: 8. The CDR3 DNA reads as TGCGCCAGCAGCCAAGGTAGGCTAGCGGGAGGACGAAACATTCAGTACTTC. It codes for CASSQGRLAGGRNIQYF.

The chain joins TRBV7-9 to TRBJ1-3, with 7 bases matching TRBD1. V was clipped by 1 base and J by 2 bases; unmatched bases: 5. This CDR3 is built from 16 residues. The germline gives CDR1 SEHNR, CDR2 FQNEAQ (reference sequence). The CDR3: CASSLEGALPGNTIYF. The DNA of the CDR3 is TGTGCCAGCAGCTTAGAGGGGGCATTACCTGGAAACACCATATATTTT.

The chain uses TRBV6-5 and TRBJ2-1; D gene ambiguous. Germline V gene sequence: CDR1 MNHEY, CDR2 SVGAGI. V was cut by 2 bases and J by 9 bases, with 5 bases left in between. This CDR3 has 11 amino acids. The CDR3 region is CASSYVGEQFF. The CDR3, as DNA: TGTGCCAGCAGTTACGTAGGTGAGCAGTTCTTC.

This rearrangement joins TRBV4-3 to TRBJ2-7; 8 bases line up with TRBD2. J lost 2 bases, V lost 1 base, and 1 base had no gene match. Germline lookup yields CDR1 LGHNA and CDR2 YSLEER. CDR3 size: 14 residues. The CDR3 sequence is CASSQALAAYEQYF. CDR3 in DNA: TGCGCCAGCAGCCAAGCACTAGCGGCCTACGAGCAGTACTTC.

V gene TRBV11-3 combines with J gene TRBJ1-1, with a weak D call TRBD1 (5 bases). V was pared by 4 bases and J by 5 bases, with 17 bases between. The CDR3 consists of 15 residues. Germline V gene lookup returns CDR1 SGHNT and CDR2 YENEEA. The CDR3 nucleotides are TGTGCCAGCAGCTCCACTGTGGGGGGGAGTACTGAAGCTTTCTTT. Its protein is CASSSTVGGSTEAFF.